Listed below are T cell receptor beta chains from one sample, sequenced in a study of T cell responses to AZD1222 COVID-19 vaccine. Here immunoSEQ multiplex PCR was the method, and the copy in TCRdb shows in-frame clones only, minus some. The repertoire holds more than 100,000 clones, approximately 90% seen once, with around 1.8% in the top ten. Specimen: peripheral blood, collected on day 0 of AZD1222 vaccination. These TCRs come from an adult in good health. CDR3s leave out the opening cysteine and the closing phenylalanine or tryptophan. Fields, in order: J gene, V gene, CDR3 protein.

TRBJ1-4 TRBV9 ASSARTGSEKLF
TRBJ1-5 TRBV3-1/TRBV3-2 ASSQGDQPQH
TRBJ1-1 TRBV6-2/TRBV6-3 ASSRLRDLGSEAF
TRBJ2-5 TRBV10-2 ASQGNEETQY
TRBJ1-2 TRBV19 ASSMEGMYGYT
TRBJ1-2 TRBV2 ASRSRGSNYGYT
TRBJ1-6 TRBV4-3 ASSQDPPRQVLNSPLH
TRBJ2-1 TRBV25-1 ASSELIAGGINEQF
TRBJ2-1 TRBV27 ASSLGPGVYNEQF
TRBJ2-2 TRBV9 ASSTRGTSGANTGELF
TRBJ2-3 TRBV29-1 STTRTDHTDTQY
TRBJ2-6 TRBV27 ASSLAGDNVLT
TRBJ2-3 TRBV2 ASSGWTATDTQY
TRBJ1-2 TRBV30 AWSVDRVGGYT
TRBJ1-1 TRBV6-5 ASSLNKAEAF